This T cell receptor (beta chain) originates from a study of T-cell reconstitution after alpha-beta-depleted transplantation in children. Notes on the study in general: Approximately two months post-transplant, alpha-beta T cells reportedly originated from several hundred expanded graft clones.

It was with unique molecular identifiers that the TCRbeta library was prepared. TCRdb re-derived calls from the PCR reads in MiXCR, one entry per CDR3 protein. This sample has 440,000 or so distinct CDR3 sequences, with about 45% found just once. In its sample, this clonotype was seen a few times. Its specificity is unknown. Trimming removed 2 bases from V and 1 base from J, with 12 bases in between. This CDR3 has 16 residues. Germline CDR1 is MNHEY and CDR2 is SVGAGI. This TCR was recovered from a girl aged 2 to 9 with aplastic anemia, due to receive a stem cell transplant. The chain links TRBV6-5 to TRBJ2-1; D might be TRBD1 or TRBD2, each matching 5 bases. The specimen comprised PBMCs, sampled before TCRalphabeta/CD19-depleted stem cell transplant. CDR3 sequence: CASSYGRGSSYNEQFF. The DNA of the CDR3 is TGTGCCAGCAGTTACGGCCGGGGCTCTTCCTACAATGAGCAGTTCTTC.